One sample yielded the 29 T cell receptor beta chains listed below, sequenced in a study of blood T cell repertoires in COVID-19. Profiled with immunoSEQ multiplex PCR; TCRdb holds only in-frame clones, not every one. The sample has roughly 430,000 clones, approximately 86% seen once. The sequencing input was PBMCs or T cells enriched from blood (not recorded which). The receptor set was obtained from a woman in her forties with acute COVID-19.

As regards this clone: Other DNA sequences in the sample encode the same CDR3. The rearrangement uses TRBV11-2 and TRBJ1-3, with 7 nucleotides matching TRBD1. Losses at the gene ends were 8 bases for V and 4 bases for J; bases not matched to a gene: 8. The CDR3 totals 14 residues. Germline-derived CDR1 and CDR2 are SGHAT and FQNNGV. The DNA of the CDR3 is TGTGCCAGCTCTCCGACAGGGACCGGAAACACCATATATTTT. It codes for CASSPTGTGNTIYF.

J is TRBJ2-5 and V is TRBV30, with unresolved D. Trimming stripped 5 bases from V and 5 bases from J, with 9 bases between. Germline CDR1 is GTSNPN and CDR2 is SVGIG (reference sequence). The CDR3 runs to 11 residues. CDR3 amino acids: CAWGSRETQYF. The DNA for the CDR3 is TGTGCCTGGGGGTCCAGGGAGACCCAGTACTTC. Variable domain in full (rest from reference TRBV30 and TRBJ2-5): SQTIHQWPATLVQPVGSPLSLECTVEGTSNPNLYWYRQAAGRGLQLLFYSVGIGQISSEVPQNLSASRPQDRQFILSSKKLLLSDSGFYLCAWGSRETQYFGPGTRLLVL.

Worth noting for this clone: The sample contains more than one DNA sequence encoding this CDR3. This chain links TRBV30 with TRBJ1-4; D is ambiguous. The germline gives CDR1 GTSNPN, CDR2 SVGIG (reference sequence). This CDR3 comprises 13 residues. V lost 0 bases to trimming and J lost 7 bases, with 9 bases between them. The CDR3 DNA reads TGTGCCTGGAGTGTACGCGGCGGTGAAAAACTGTTTTTT. Its translation is CAWSVRGGEKLFF.

In its sample, this clone was seen a few times. The rearrangement links TRBV5-8 to TRBJ2-5; 8 nucleotides align to TRBD1. The CDR3 covers 14 residues. CDR1 SGHTS and CDR2 YDEGEE come from the germline V gene. The V and J ends lost 3 bases and 1 base, in that order; junction bases with no gene match: 2. Here the CDR3 reads CASSYQGAQETQYF. CDR3 DNA sequence: TGTGCCAGCAGCTACCAGGGGGCCCAAGAGACCCAGTACTTC. Full variable domain (rest looked up from reference TRBV5-8 and TRBJ2-5): EAGVTQSPTHLIKTRGQQATLRCSPISGHTSVYWYQQALGLGLQFLLWYDEGEERNRGNFPPRFSGRQFPNYSSELNVNALELEDSALYLCASSYQGAQETQYFGPGTRLLVL.

This clone was seen more than once but under ten times. The rearrangement uses TRBV2 and TRBJ2-7, with 9 nucleotides matching TRBD1. V shed 8 bases and J 5 bases; nucleotides not matched to a gene: 13. The germline gives CDR1 SNHLY, CDR2 FYNNEI. This CDR3 comprises 15 residues. CDR3 nucleotide sequence: TGTGCCAGCCATACTCCCCGGACAGGGGACGACGAGCAGTACTTC. Amino acid sequence: CASHTPRTGDDEQYF. The full variable domain, rest sourced from reference TRBV2 and TRBJ2-7, is EPEVTQTPSHQVTQMGQEVILRCVPISNHLYFYWYRQILGQKVEFLVSFYNNEISEKSEIFDDQFSVERPDGSNFTLKIRSTKLEDSAMYFCASHTPRTGDDEQYFGPGTRLTVT.

The V call is TRBV10-3, the J call TRBJ1-1; D call uncertain. With 7 bases removed from V and 0 bases from J, the gap between germline ends came to 15 bases. The CDR3 runs to 15 residues. Germline lookup yields CDR1 ENHRY and CDR2 SYGVKD. The CDR3 spells CAIKGGGSMNTEAFF. DNA for the CDR3: TGTGCCATCAAAGGAGGTGGGAGTATGAACACTGAAGCTTTCTTT.

On this clone itself: The sample carries other DNA sequences with the same CDR3. The V gene is TRBV5-1, the J gene TRBJ2-5, with 8 positions matching TRBD2. Germline CDR1 and CDR2: SGHRS and YFSETQ. J gave up 5 bases and V 2 bases, and 5 bases lay outside the gene matches. The CDR3 is 14 amino acids. CDR3 residues: CASSLGLAVETQYF. Here the CDR3 DNA reads TGCGCCAGCAGCTTAGGACTAGCCGTGGAGACCCAGTACTTC. The entire variable domain, with the rest obtained from reference TRBV5-1 and TRBJ2-5, is as follows: KAGVTQTPRYLIKTRGQQVTLSCSPISGHRSVSWYQQTPGQGLQFLFEYFSETQRNKGNFPGRFSGRQFSNSRSEMNVSTLELGDSALYLCASSLGLAVETQYFGPGTRLLVL.

The rearrangement links TRBV2 to TRBJ1-6; 8 bases line up with TRBD1. J lost 8 bases, V lost 7 bases, and 4 bases had no gene match. This CDR3 spans 13 amino acids. Per germline, CDR1 SNHLY and CDR2 FYNNEI. The CDR3 here is CASTRGPDSPLHF. Here the CDR3 DNA reads TGTGCCAGCACCAGGGGGCCAGATTCACCCCTCCACTTT.

The V and J genes are TRBV9 and TRBJ2-2; D gene ambiguous. V lost 4 bases and J 6 bases, leaving 13 bases between the germline ends. CDR1 SGDLS and CDR2 YYNGEE come from the germline V gene. This CDR3 is built from 14 residues. CDR3 protein: CASSPTPLAGELFF. In DNA, the CDR3 is TGTGCCAGCAGCCCTACGCCTTTAGCCGGGGAGCTGTTTTTT.

The gene calls are TRBV11-2 and TRBJ1-1; perhaps TRBD1 as D (5 bases). In germline, CDR1 is SGHAT, CDR2 FQNNGV. The V end was cut by 1 base, the J end by 4 bases, with 10 bases between. The CDR3 is made up of 14 amino acids. The CDR3 loop is CASSLGRVGTEAFF. CDR3 nucleotide sequence: TGTGCCAGCAGCTTAGGCAGGGTTGGCACTGAAGCTTTCTTT.

The V and J genes are TRBV30 and TRBJ1-3, with 8 bases lining up with TRBD1. There are 14 residues in the CDR3. Germline V gene data show CDR1 as GTSNPN and CDR2 as SVGIG (reference sequence). V shed 5 bases and J 2 bases; nucleotides not matched to a gene: 5. The DNA of the CDR3 is TGTGCCTGGGGACAGGGCGGGACTGGAAACACCATATATTTT. Translated, it gives CAWGQGGTGNTIYF.

This chain links TRBV5-6 with TRBJ2-1, with TRBD1 identical over 10 bases. V shed 5 bases and J 7 bases; nucleotides not matched to a gene: 6. CDR1 and CDR2 from the germline V gene are SGHDT and YYEEEE. The CDR3 contains 14 residues. The CDR3 reads CASSWDRGGNEQFF. In nucleotides, the CDR3 is TGTGCCAGCAGTTGGGACAGGGGAGGGAATGAGCAGTTCTTC.

The rearrangement uses TRBV27 and TRBJ1-1, with TRBD1 matching over 8 bases. The CDR3 covers 17 residues. The V and J ends lost 2 bases and 0 bases, in that order; junction bases with no gene match: 8. Germline V CDR1 and CDR2: MNHEY, SMNVEV (reference sequence). CDR3 loop: CASSLKGTGVMNTEAFF. The CDR3, as DNA: TGTGCCAGCAGTTTAAAGGGGACAGGAGTTATGAACACTGAAGCTTTCTTT.

V usage is TRBV5-6 and J usage is TRBJ1-6; 8 bases fit TRBD1. Per the germline V gene, CDR1 is SGHDT and CDR2 is YYEEEE. V gave up 0 bases and J gave up 8 bases; unmatched junction bases: 4. The CDR3 has 15 residues. In nucleotides, the CDR3 is TGTGCCAGCAGCTTGGCCGGGACAGGAGATTCACCCCTCCACTTT. Its protein is CASSLAGTGDSPLHF.

This chain joins TRBV9 and TRBJ2-1, with 10 bases fitting TRBD1. Looked up from germline, CDR1 is SGDLS and CDR2 is YYNGEE. This CDR3 region has 17 residues. V was clipped by 4 bases and J by 5 bases; unmatched bases: 12. The CDR3 sequence is CASSITPRDRGDNEQFF. The CDR3 coding sequence is TGTGCCAGCAGCATTACGCCGCGGGACAGGGGCGACAATGAGCAGTTCTTC.

V usage is TRBV30 and J usage is TRBJ1-2; D gene unclear. The CDR3 is 15 residues long. Germline values: CDR1 GTSNPN, CDR2 SVGIG (reference sequence). V was cut by 3 bases and J by 2 bases, with 16 bases left in between. The CDR3 spells CAWRNPRQKNYGYTF. The CDR3 DNA reads as TGTGCCTGGAGGAACCCTCGCCAGAAGAACTATGGCTACACCTTC.

This CDR3 is CASRGTGGASTDTQYF. As DNA, the CDR3 is TGCGCCAGCAGGGGGACAGGGGGTGCTAGCACAGATACGCAGTATTTT. The chain joins TRBV5-1 to TRBJ2-3; 11 bases map to TRBD1. This CDR3 is 16 amino acids long. Germline V gene lookup returns CDR1 SGHRS and CDR2 YFSETQ. V lost 5 bases, J lost 0 bases, and 5 bases stayed unmatched.

This rearrangement joins TRBV7-7 to TRBJ2-2, with D possibly matching TRBD1 (5 bases). Germline V CDR1 and CDR2: SSHAT, FNYEAQ (reference sequence). CDR3 size: 14 residues. Trimming took 5 bases from V and 1 from J, leaving 8 bases between them. The CDR3 here is CASSPDRNTGELFF. The CDR3 DNA reads as TGTGCCAGCAGCCCCGACAGGAACACCGGGGAGCTGTTTTTT.

This sequence joins TRBV18 and TRBJ1-6; 11 nucleotides match TRBD1. Trimming cost V 6 bases and J 8 bases; bases outside gene matches: 3. The CDR3 sequence is 14 residues long. Germline CDR1 and CDR2: KGHSH and LQKENI. CDR3 residues: CASSAGQGDSPLHF. The CDR3 DNA reads as TGTGCCAGCTCGGCGGGACAGGGGGATTCACCCCTCCACTTT.

The rearrangement joins TRBV3-1 (or the pseudogene TRBV3-2) to TRBJ2-1; 12 positions match TRBD2. This CDR3 has 16 amino acids. Germline trimming cut 1 base from V and 2 bases from J; bases unmatched to any gene: 0. Germline V gene sequence: CDR1 LGHDT, CDR2 YNNKEL (reference sequence). For the CDR3, the DNA is TGTGCCAGCAGCCAAGGACTAGCGGGGGCCTACAATGAGCAGTTCTTC. It encodes CASSQGLAGAYNEQFF.

This clone was detected once. The chain combines TRBV6-4 with TRBJ1-2; no definite D call. The CDR3 is 16 residues long. Germline CDR1 MRHNA, CDR2 SNTAGT. V lost 2 bases and J 7 bases, leaving 20 bases between the germline ends. The CDR3 DNA reads TGTGCCAGCAGTGACGGGAAAGTAGGGCGGGAAGTTGGCTACACCTTC. Its translation: CASSDGKVGREVGYTF.

The chain is built from TRBV10-3 and TRBJ1-4; tentative D call: TRBD1 (5 bases). V was clipped by 0 bases and J by 0 bases, with 11 bases between them. The CDR3 totals 17 residues. Germline CDR1 is ENHRY and CDR2 is SYGVKD. DNA for the CDR3: TGTGCCATCAGTGAGTCGGGGCAGAGTGCAACTAATGAAAAACTGTTTTTT. As protein: CAISESGQSATNEKLFF.

The chain has TRBV18 and TRBJ2-7; TRBD2 agrees at 13 bases. This CDR3 has 15 amino acids. V trimming: 3 bases; J trimming: 5 bases; junction bases outside the gene matches: 4. Germline V gives CDR1 KGHSH, CDR2 LQKENI. This CDR3 reads CASSPLTSGGNEQYF. CDR3 DNA sequence: TGTGCCAGCTCACCGTTGACTAGCGGGGGGAACGAGCAGTACTTC. Filled out from reference TRBV18 and TRBJ2-7, the complete variable domain reads NAGVMQNPRHLVRRRGQEARLRCSPMKGHSHVYWYRQLPEEGLKFMVYLQKENIIDESGMPKERFSAEFPKEGPSILRIQQVVRGDSAAYFCASSPLTSGGNEQYFGPGTRLTVT.

Here the CDR3 DNA reads TGTGCCAGCAGCCCCCTCTCCAGGGGAAGGACGACTAATGAAAAACTGTTTTTT. It encodes CASSPLSRGRTTNEKLFF. The gene calls are TRBV4-2 and TRBJ1-4; D possibly corresponds to TRBD1 (6 bases). V was shortened by 4 bases and J by 2 bases, with 20 bases between the two germline ends. This CDR3 is 18 amino acids long. The V gene's germline CDR1 is LGHNA and CDR2 YNFKEQ.

V usage is TRBV10-2 and J usage is TRBJ1-5; tentative D call: TRBD1 (5 bases). Germline CDR1 WSHSY, CDR2 SAAADI. V lost 6 bases to trimming and J lost 4 bases, with 13 bases between them. CDR3 length equals 14 residues. The CDR3 loop is CASSWGPGNQPQHF. The DNA for the CDR3 is TGCGCCAGCAGCTGGGGCCCCGGTAATCAGCCCCAGCATTTT.

The chain couples TRBV27 to TRBJ2-7; 8 nucleotides align to TRBD1. The CDR3 consists of 14 residues. The germline gives CDR1 MNHEY, CDR2 SMNVEV (reference sequence). Trimming took 2 bases from V and 3 from J; bases not matched to a gene: 3. The CDR3 protein is CASSLGTGRYEQYF. CDR3 DNA sequence: TGTGCCAGCAGTTTAGGGACAGGTCGCTACGAGCAGTACTTC.

The chain carries TRBV5-4 and TRBJ1-2, with D possibly being TRBD1 (5 bases). The germline V gene has CDR1 SGHNT and CDR2 YYREEE (reference sequence). V was pared by 4 bases and J by 3 bases, with 13 bases between. The length of the CDR3 is 14 residues. The CDR3 reads CASSGGGADYGYTF. In DNA form, the CDR3 reads TGTGCCAGCAGCGGGGGGGGTGCAGACTATGGCTACACCTTC.

The gene calls are TRBV5-4 and TRBJ2-1, with TRBD1 matching 7 bases. The CDR3 has 15 amino acids. With V trimmed by 4 bases and J by 7 bases, 11 bases remained unmatched. Per germline, CDR1 SGHNT and CDR2 YYREEE (reference sequence). CDR3 DNA sequence: TGTGCCAGCAGCAGAACAGGGGCAATGGGGAATGAGCAGTTCTTC. It yields the protein CASSRTGAMGNEQFF.

The V and J genes are TRBV15 and TRBJ1-5, with 9 bases that match TRBD1. This CDR3 comprises 14 residues. The V gene's germline CDR1 is LNHNV and CDR2 YYDKDF (reference sequence). V lost 4 bases and J lost 4; bases outside the gene matches: 2. The CDR3 DNA reads as TGTGCCACCAGCACAGGACAGGGGAATCAGCCCCAGCATTTT. It is translated as CATSTGQGNQPQHF.